The next 2 T cell receptor beta chains were all read from a single sample in a study of T cell changes during pregnancy in multiple sclerosis (dated by TCRdb to between 2018 and 2021). Library generation was performed with the immunoSEQ multiplex PCR assay. What TCRdb holds here is the immuneACCESS table cut down to in-frame rearrangements. Part of the clones is not present; checked against another copy, under half of the missing clones reflect an unresolved V gene, and the others are unexplained. The sample includes 40,000 to 45,000 clones, with approximately 90% observed a single time. Over 0.55% of the sample is held by the ten biggest clonotypes. The sequencing here drew on CD4+ T cells from peripheral blood mononuclear cells, taken in the first trimester of pregnancy. The source is a female donor with multiple sclerosis, enrolled in a pregnancy study.

In its sample, this clone was seen once. The V and J genes are TRBV4-3 and TRBJ2-7; 7 bases are a match to TRBD2. This CDR3 spans 14 amino acids. Unmatched junction bases numbered 2, after V lost 1 base and J lost 2 bases. Germline assignment: CDR1 LGHNA and CDR2 YSLEER. The CDR3 coding sequence is TGCGCCAGCAGCCAAGTAGCGGGCCCCTACGAGCAGTACTTC. Amino acids: CASSQVAGPYEQYF.

The rearrangement uses TRBV28 and TRBJ2-1; the match to TRBD2 covers 8 bases. Germline values: CDR1 MDHEN, CDR2 SYDVKM. Losses at the gene ends were 6 bases for V and 4 bases for J; bases not matched to a gene: 5. This CDR3 has 14 amino acids. The CDR3 is CASSQRERYNEQFF. The CDR3 DNA reads TGTGCCAGCAGCCAGCGGGAGAGATACAATGAGCAGTTCTTC.